The rows below give T cell receptor beta chains drawn from one sample of a study of T cells of healthy individuals. Using its own MiXCR run on the 5' RACE reads, TCRdb lists one record per CDR3 protein. Among 65,000 to 95,000 distinct CDR3 sequences listed, 5% were seen once. The receptors originated from a female donor in good health. Each CDR3 is given with its conserved first and last residue. A D gene is named only where the DNA matches it firmly. The listing skips clone size in some rows; elsewhere it reads once, few, many or a size class.

V: TRBV13; D: TRBD1; J: TRBJ2-4; size: many; length: 13; DNA: TGTGCCAGCAGCCGAATATTCTCCGGGACAGGCCACTTC; CDR3: CASSRIFSGTGHF
V: TRBV6-2/TRBV6-3; D: -; J: TRBJ2-1; size: many; length: 16; DNA: TGTGCCAGCAGCCCCATCAGCTCGAGCTCCTACAATGAGCAGTTCTTC; CDR3: CASSPISSSSYNEQFF
V: TRBV5-1; D: -; J: TRBJ1-2; size: -; length: 14; DNA: TGCGCCAGCAAGGGAGATGGGTGGAAGAATGGCTACACCTTC; CDR3: CASKGDGWKNGYTF
V: TRBV28; D: TRBD2; J: TRBJ2-1; size: -; length: 17; DNA: TGTGCCAGCAGTTTCACTCCTAGCGGGAGGTCCGACAATGAGCAGTTCTTC; CDR3: CASSFTPSGRSDNEQFF
V: TRBV30; D: -; J: TRBJ1-1; size: few; length: 13; DNA: TGTGCCTGGAACCCGGGGCCGAACACTGAAGCTTTCTTT; CDR3: CAWNPGPNTEAFF
V: TRBV7-2; D: TRBD2; J: TRBJ2-3; size: many; length: 12; DNA: TGTGCCAGCAGCCAAACTAGCGGGGGGCAGTATTTT; CDR3: CASSQTSGGQYF
V: TRBV20-1; D: TRBD1; J: TRBJ2-1; size: many; length: 15; DNA: TGCAGTGCTCTCGAATTCAGGGGGATCTACAATGAGCAGTTCTTC; CDR3: CSALEFRGIYNEQFF
V: TRBV6-5; D: TRBD1; J: TRBJ2-5; size: many; length: 15; DNA: TGTGCCAGCCGAACTACGACAGGGACCCAAGAGACCCAGTACTTC; CDR3: CASRTTTGTQETQYF
V: TRBV6-2/TRBV6-3; D: -; J: TRBJ1-5; size: many; length: 13; DNA: TGTGCCAGCAGTATAGCCCCCCATCAGCCCCAGCATTTT; CDR3: CASSIAPHQPQHF
V: TRBV28; D: -; J: TRBJ2-7; size: -; length: 14; DNA: TGTGCCAGCAGTACCGGCGAAGTAACCTACGAGCAGTACTTC; CDR3: CASSTGEVTYEQYF
V: TRBV9; D: TRBD1; J: TRBJ1-6; size: many; length: 17; DNA: TGTGCCAGCAGCGTAGCTACGTCAGGGGGGTCTAATTCACCCCTCCACTTT; CDR3: CASSVATSGGSNSPLHF
V: TRBV18; D: TRBD1; J: TRBJ1-2; size: many; length: 15; DNA: TGTGCCAGCTCACCACCCCAGGGGGTCAACTATGGCTACACCTTC; CDR3: CASSPPQGVNYGYTF
V: TRBV10-3; D: TRBD1; J: TRBJ1-2; size: few; length: 16; DNA: TGTGCCATCAGTGCCAGGGGGCAGGGGGACAACTATGGCTACACCTTC; CDR3: CAISARGQGDNYGYTF
V: TRBV12-3/TRBV12-4; D: TRBD1; J: TRBJ1-5; size: few; length: 15; DNA: TGTGCCAGCAGCCACCCCGGACAGGTCAATCAGCCCCAGCATTTT; CDR3: CASSHPGQVNQPQHF
V: TRBV11-2; D: -; J: TRBJ2-5; size: many; length: 13; DNA: TGTGCCAGCAGCTACGACGTCGAAGAGACCCAGTACTTC; CDR3: CASSYDVEETQYF
V: TRBV20-1; D: -; J: TRBJ1-1; size: many; length: 13; DNA: TGCAGTGCTAGATCCAACAGTAATGCTAAAGCTTTCTTT; CDR3: CSARSNSNAKAFF
V: TRBV10-3; D: TRBD1; J: TRBJ1-6; size: few; length: 17; DNA: TGTGCCATCAGTGAGTGGCCCCCGGGACAGAATAATTCACCCCTCCACTTT; CDR3: CAISEWPPGQNNSPLHF
V: TRBV7-9; D: TRBD2; J: TRBJ2-2; size: few; length: 19; DNA: TGTGCCAGCAGAAAAGACCCCCTCGGGAGGCGACGAGGCACCGGGGAGCTGTTTTTT; CDR3: CASRKDPLGRRRGTGELFF
V: TRBV5-1; D: -; J: TRBJ2-3; size: many; length: 11; DNA: TGCGCCAGCAGCTTACAAGATACGCAGTATTTT; CDR3: CASSLQDTQYF
V: TRBV10-3; D: -; J: TRBJ1-4; size: -; length: 13; DNA: TGTGCCATCAGTGACAGAGTCAATGAAAAACTGTTTTTT; CDR3: CAISDRVNEKLFF
V: TRBV2; D: TRBD1; J: TRBJ2-3; size: many; length: 16; DNA: TGTGCCAGCAGCGACGAGGGACAGCTAAGCACAGATACGCAGTATTTT; CDR3: CASSDEGQLSTDTQYF
V: TRBV30; D: -; J: TRBJ2-1; size: -; length: 11; DNA: TGTGCCTGGACGAGGGGGAGTGAGCAGTTCTTC; CDR3: CAWTRGSEQFF
V: TRBV6-2/TRBV6-3; D: TRBD2; J: TRBJ2-4; size: many; length: 13; DNA: TGTGCCAGCAGTTACTCGGGACTAGCTCTTCAGTACTTC; CDR3: CASSYSGLALQYF
V: TRBV19; D: -; J: TRBJ1-6; size: -; length: 16; DNA: TGTGCCAGTACCGCAAAGGGGGGACGCCCTAATTCACCCCTCCACTTT; CDR3: CASTAKGGRPNSPLHF
V: TRBV6-6; D: TRBD1; J: TRBJ2-1; size: many; length: 15; DNA: TGTGCCAGCAGTAAAGGGACAGGGGGCAAGTATGAGCAGTTCTTC; CDR3: CASSKGTGGKYEQFF
V: TRBV18; D: -; J: TRBJ1-3; size: -; length: 14; DNA: TGTGCCAGCTCACCACAGAGCTCTGGAAACACCATATATTTT; CDR3: CASSPQSSGNTIYF
V: TRBV6-6; D: TRBD2; J: TRBJ2-3; size: -; length: 16; DNA: TGTGCCAGCAGTGACCGGCTAGCGGGGACTCCGGATACGCAGTATTTT; CDR3: CASSDRLAGTPDTQYF